These T cell receptor beta chains were read from a single sample in a study of neurological immune-mediated disorders. TCRdb re-called the 5' RACE reads through MiXCR, storing one row per CDR3 protein. The data show nearly 45,000 distinct CDR3 sequences, about a fifth seen once. Material for sequencing was PBMCs. The receptors were sampled from a man between 60 and 75 years old with HTLV-1-associated myelopathy (HAM/TSP). Each CDR3 is given with its conserved first and last residue. D genes are given only for firm matches. Clone size, where shown, is once, few, many, or a class for clones that have expanded.

>TRBD2|many|TRBV6-1|TRBJ2-1
CASRVSGSGNEQFF
TGTGCCAGCAGAGTTAGCGGGAGCGGCAATGAGCAGTTCTTC
>TRBD2|many|TRBV7-9|TRBJ2-1
CASSPLGFTSAPYNEQFF
TGTGCCAGCAGCCCTTTAGGCTTCACTAGCGCCCCCTACAATGAGCAGTTCTTC
>NA|NA|TRBV9|TRBJ2-2
CASSVDQNTGELFF
TGTGCCAGCAGCGTAGATCAGAACACCGGGGAGCTGTTTTTT
>TRBD2|NA|TRBV7-3|TRBJ2-1
CASSPTGGEQFF
TGTGCCAGCAGCCCCACGGGAGGTGAGCAGTTCTTC
>TRBD2|NA|TRBV4-1|TRBJ2-1
CANSQDEPSGRWNEQFF
TGCGCCAACAGCCAAGATGAGCCTAGCGGGAGGTGGAATGAGCAGTTCTTC
>TRBD2|many|TRBV5-1|TRBJ2-3
CASSLADRGVTQYF
TGCGCCAGCAGCTTGGCCGATCGGGGGGTGACGCAGTATTTT
>NA|many|TRBV5-5|TRBJ2-7
CASSLSAGSYEQYF
TGTGCCAGCAGCTTGTCGGCTGGCTCCTACGAGCAGTACTTC
>NA|NA|TRBV2|TRBJ2-1
CASSEAWVEGLF
TGTGCCAGCAGTGAAGCTTGGGTGGAAGGTCTCTTC
>NA|NA|TRBV28|TRBJ1-1
CASTTGTEAFF
TGTGCCAGCACTACCGGGACAGAAGCTTTCTTT
>NA|many|TRBV4-2|TRBJ2-7
CASSQGLAEPYEQYF
TGTGCCAGCAGCCAAGGGTTAGCGGAGCCCTACGAGCAGTACTTC
>NA|many|TRBV5-5|TRBJ1-2
CASSFLQGPVTF
TGTGCCAGCAGCTTTCTACAGGGTCCCGTCACCTTC
>NA|many|TRBV11-2|TRBJ2-2
CASSLVGRASSTGELFF
TGTGCCAGCAGCTTAGTTGGACGCGCCAGCAGCACCGGGGAGCTGTTTTTT
>NA|many|TRBV7-6|TRBJ1-6
CASSASGTNSPLHF
TGTGCCAGCAGCGCCTCAGGGACAAATTCACCCCTCCACTTT
>NA|NA|TRBV27|TRBJ2-2
CASSPLRGHTGELFF
TGTGCCAGCAGCCCTCTGAGAGGCCACACCGGGGAGCTGTTTTTT
>NA|many|TRBV29-1|TRBJ2-1
CSVHAPPKYNEQFF
TGCAGCGTCCACGCCCCCCCTAAGTACAATGAGCAGTTCTTC
>TRBD1|many|TRBV7-6|TRBJ2-2
CATREGAVTGELFF
TGTGCCACCCGAGAGGGGGCGGTTACCGGGGAGCTGTTTTTT
>NA|NA|TRBV29-1|TRBJ1-1
CSVEEGLEAFF
TGCAGCGTTGAAGAGGGCCTTGAAGCTTTCTTT
>TRBD2|NA|TRBV5-8|TRBJ2-1
CDSSLAGANEQFF
TGTGACAGCAGCCTAGCGGGGGCTAATGAGCAGTTCTTC
>NA|many|TRBV5-1|TRBJ2-5
CASSTDLAETQYF
TGCGCCAGCAGCACGGACTTAGCGGAGACCCAGTACTTC
>TRBD1|NA|TRBV28|TRBJ2-2
CASSSGTGYTGELFF
TGTGCCAGCAGTTCCGGGACAGGGTACACCGGGGAGCTGTTTTTT
>NA|many|TRBV29-1|TRBJ2-7
CSVGGNAYEQYF
TGCAGCGTTGGAGGGAATGCCTACGAGCAGTACTTC
>NA|many|TRBV5-8|TRBJ2-7
CASSLTGSSEQYF
TGTGCCAGCAGCCTAACAGGTTCATCCGAGCAGTACTTC
>TRBD1|NA|TRBV3-1|TRBJ1-1
CASSQKFGQAVTEAFF
TGTGCCAGCAGCCAAAAATTCGGACAGGCCGTCACTGAAGCTTTCTTT
>TRBD1|many|TRBV12-3/TRBV12-4|TRBJ1-4
CASSPTTGEGEKLFF
TGTGCCAGCAGTCCAACGACAGGGGAGGGGGAAAAACTGTTTTTT
>NA|many|TRBV19|TRBJ2-2
CASSMGTGELFF
TGTGCCAGTAGTATGGGGACCGGGGAGCTGTTTTTT